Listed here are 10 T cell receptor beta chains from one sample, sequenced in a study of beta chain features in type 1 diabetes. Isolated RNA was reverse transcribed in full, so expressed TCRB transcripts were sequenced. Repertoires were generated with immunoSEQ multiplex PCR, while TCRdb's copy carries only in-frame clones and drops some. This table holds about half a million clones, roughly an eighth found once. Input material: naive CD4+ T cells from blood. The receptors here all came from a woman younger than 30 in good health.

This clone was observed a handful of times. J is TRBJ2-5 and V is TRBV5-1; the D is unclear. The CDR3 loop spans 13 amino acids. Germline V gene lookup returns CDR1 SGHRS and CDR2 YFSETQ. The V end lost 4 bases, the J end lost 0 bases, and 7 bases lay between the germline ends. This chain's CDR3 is CASSQGYQETQYF. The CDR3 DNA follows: TGCGCCAGCAGCCAAGGGTACCAAGAGACCCAGTACTTC.

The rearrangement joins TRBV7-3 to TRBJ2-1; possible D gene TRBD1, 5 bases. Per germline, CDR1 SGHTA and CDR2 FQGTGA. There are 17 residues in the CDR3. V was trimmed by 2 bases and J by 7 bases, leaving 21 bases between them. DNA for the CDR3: TGTGCCAGCAGCTTATTAGGGGCAGGCCTAAGTACAAATGAGCAGTTCTTC. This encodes CASSLLGAGLSTNEQFF. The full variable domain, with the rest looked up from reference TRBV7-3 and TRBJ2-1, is GAGVSQTPSNKVTEKGKYVELRCDPISGHTALYWYRQSLGQGPEFLIYFQGTGAADDSGLPNDRFFAVRPEGSVSTLKIQRTERGDSAVYLCASSLLGAGLSTNEQFFGPGTRLTVL.

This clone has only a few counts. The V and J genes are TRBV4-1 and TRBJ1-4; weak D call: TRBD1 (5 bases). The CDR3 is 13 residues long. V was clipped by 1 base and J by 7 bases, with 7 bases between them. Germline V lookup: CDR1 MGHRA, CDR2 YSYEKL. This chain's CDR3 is CASSQGGREKLFF. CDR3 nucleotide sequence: TGCGCCAGCAGCCAAGGGGGACGTGAAAAACTGTTTTTT.

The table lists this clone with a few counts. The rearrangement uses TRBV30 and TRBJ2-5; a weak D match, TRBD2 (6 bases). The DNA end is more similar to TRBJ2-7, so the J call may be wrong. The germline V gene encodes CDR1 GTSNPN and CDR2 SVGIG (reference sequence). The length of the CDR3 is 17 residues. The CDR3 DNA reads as TGTGCCTGGTCTAACTCTCTGGCCCAGCGGGTCGACTACGAGCAGTACTTC. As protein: CAWSNSLAQRVDYEQYF.

CDR3 in DNA: TGTGCCAGCAGTGCCGGGTCCCCCGGCAGCAATGAGCAGTTCTTC. Translation: CASSAGSPGSNEQFF. The gene calls are TRBV27 and TRBJ2-1; D unclear. Trimming pared 5 bases from V and 6 bases from J, leaving 17 bases between. Germline V gene sequence: CDR1 MNHEY, CDR2 SMNVEV (reference sequence). The CDR3 is 15 amino acids.

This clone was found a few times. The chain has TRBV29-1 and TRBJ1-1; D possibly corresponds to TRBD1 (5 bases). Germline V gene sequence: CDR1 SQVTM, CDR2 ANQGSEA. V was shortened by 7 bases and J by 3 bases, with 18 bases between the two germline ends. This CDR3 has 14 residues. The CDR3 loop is CSAARGKDYTEAFF. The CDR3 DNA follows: TGCAGCGCCGCGAGGGGAAAGGACTACACTGAAGCTTTCTTT.

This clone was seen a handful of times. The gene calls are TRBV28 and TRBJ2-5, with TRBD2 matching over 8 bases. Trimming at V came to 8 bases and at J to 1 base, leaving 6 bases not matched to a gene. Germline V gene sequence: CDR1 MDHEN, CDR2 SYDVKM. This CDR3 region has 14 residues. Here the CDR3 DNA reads TGTGCCAGCCACCTTAGCGGGGCCCAAGAGACCCAGTACTTC. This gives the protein CASHLSGAQETQYF.

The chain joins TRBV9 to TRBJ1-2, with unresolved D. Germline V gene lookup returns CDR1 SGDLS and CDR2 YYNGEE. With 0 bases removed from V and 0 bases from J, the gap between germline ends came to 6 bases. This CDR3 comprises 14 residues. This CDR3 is CASSVEQTNYGYTF. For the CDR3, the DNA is TGTGCCAGCAGCGTAGAGCAGACTAACTATGGCTACACCTTC.

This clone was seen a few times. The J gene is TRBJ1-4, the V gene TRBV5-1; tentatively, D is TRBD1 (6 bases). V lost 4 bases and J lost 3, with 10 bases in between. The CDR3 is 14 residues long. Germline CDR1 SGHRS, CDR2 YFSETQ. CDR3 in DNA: TGCGCCAGCAGCCGGGGGCCGGCTAATGAAAAACTGTTTTTT. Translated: CASSRGPANEKLFF.

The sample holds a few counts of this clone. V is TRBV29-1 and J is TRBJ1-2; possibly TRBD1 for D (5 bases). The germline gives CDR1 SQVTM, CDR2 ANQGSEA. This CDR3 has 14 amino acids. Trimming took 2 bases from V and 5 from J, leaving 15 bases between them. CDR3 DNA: TGCAGCGTTGAAATCTCAGCGGCAGGGTATGGCTACACCTTC. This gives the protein CSVEISAAGYGYTF.